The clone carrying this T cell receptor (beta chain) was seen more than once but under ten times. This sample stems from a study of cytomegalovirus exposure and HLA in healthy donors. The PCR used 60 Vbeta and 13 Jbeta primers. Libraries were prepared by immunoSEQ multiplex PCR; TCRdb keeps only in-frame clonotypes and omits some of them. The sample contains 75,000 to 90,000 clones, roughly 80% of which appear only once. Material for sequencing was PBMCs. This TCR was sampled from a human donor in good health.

CDR3 DNA: TGCGCCAGCAGCTTGTCGCCAGGGGAAGCCTACGAGCAGTACTTC. Translated: CASSLSPGEAYEQYF. The chain links TRBV5-1 to TRBJ2-7, with D possibly being TRBD1 (6 bases). Between the trimmed V and J ends, which lost 1 base and 2 bases, there was a span of 13 bases. CDR1 is SGHRS, CDR2 YFSETQ, per germline. The CDR3 is made up of 15 amino acids.